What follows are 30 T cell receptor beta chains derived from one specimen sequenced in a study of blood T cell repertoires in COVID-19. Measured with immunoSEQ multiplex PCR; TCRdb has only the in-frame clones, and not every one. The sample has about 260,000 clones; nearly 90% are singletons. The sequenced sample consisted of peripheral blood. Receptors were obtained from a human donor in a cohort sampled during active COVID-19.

The CDR3 sequence is CASSQAGIVDLNTEAFF. CDR3 in DNA: TGCGCCAGCAGCCAAGCCGGGATTGTTGACTTGAACACTGAAGCTTTCTTT. The rearrangement uses TRBV4-3 and TRBJ1-1, with D unclear. Trimming shortened V by 1 base and J by 0 bases, and 15 bases separated the two germline ends. Per the germline V gene, CDR1 is LGHNA and CDR2 is YSLEER. CDR3 length: 17 residues.

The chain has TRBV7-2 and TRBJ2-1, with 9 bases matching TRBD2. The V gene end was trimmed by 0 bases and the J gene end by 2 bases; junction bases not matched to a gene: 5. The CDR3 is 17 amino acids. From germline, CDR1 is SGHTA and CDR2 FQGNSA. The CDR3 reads CASSLAKASGTYNEQFF. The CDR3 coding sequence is TGTGCCAGCAGCTTAGCTAAGGCTAGCGGGACCTACAATGAGCAGTTCTTC.

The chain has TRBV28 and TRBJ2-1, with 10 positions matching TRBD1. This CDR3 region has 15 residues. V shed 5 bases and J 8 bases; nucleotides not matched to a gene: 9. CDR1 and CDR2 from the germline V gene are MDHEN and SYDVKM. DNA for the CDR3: TGTGCCAGCAGTGGAATGGGACAGGGGTTCGATGAGCAGTTCTTC. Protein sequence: CASSGMGQGFDEQFF.

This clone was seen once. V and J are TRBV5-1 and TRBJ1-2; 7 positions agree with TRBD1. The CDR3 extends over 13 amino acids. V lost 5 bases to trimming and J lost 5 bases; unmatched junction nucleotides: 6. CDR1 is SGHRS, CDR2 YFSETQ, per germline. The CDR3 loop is CASSHRGQYGYTF. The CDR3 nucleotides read TGCGCCAGCAGTCATAGGGGGCAGTATGGCTACACCTTC.

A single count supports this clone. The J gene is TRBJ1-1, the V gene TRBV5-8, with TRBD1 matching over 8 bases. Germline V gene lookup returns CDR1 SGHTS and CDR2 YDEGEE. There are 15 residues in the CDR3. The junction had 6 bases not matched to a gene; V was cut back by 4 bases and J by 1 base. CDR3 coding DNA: TGTGCCAGCAGCCCTTGGACAGGGAGGAACACTGAAGCTTTCTTT. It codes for CASSPWTGRNTEAFF. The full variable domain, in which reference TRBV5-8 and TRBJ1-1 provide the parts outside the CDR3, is EAGVTQSPTHLIKTRGQQATLRCSPISGHTSVYWYQQALGLGLQFLLWYDEGEERNRGNFPPRFSGRQFPNYSSELNVNALELEDSALYLCASSPWTGRNTEAFFGQGTRLTVV.

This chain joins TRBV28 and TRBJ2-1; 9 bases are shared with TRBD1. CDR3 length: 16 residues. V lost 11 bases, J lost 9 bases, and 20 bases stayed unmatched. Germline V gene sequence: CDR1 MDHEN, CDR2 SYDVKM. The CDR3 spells CASKTAGTGYSLEQFF. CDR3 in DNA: TGTGCCTCCAAAACAGCCGGGACAGGGTACTCGCTTGAGCAGTTCTTC.

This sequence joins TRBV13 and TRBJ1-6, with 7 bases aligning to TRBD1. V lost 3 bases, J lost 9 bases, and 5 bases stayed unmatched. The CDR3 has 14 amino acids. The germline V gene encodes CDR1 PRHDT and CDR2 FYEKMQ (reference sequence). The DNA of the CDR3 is TGTGCCAGCAGCTTCCGACAGGGCCCTTCACCCCTCCACTTT. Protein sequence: CASSFRQGPSPLHF.

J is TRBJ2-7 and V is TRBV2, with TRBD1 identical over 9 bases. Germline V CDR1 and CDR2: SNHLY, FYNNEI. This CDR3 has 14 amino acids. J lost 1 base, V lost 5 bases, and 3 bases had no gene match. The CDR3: CASSRDRDSYEQYF. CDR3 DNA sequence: TGTGCCAGCAGTAGGGACAGGGATTCCTACGAGCAGTACTTC.

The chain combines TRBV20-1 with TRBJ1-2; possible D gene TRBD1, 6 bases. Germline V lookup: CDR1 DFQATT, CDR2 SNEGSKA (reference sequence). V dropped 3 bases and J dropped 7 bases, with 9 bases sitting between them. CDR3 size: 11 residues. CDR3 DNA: TGCAGTGCTAGGGTCAGGGGTGGCTACACCTTC. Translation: CSARVRGGYTF.

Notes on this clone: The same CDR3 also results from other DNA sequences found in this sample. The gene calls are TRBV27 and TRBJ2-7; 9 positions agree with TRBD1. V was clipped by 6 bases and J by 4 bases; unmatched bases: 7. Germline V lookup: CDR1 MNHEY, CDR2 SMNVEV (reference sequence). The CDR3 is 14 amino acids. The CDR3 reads CASRSPGQGYEQYF. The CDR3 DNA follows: TGTGCCAGCAGATCACCGGGACAGGGTTACGAGCAGTACTTC.

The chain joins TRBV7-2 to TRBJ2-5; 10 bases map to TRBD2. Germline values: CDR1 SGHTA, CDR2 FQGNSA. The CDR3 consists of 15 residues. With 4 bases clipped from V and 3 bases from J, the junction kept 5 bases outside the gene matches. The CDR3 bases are TGTGCCAGCAGCTATCAGCGGGGGGGTAAAGAGACCCAGTACTTC. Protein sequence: CASSYQRGGKETQYF.

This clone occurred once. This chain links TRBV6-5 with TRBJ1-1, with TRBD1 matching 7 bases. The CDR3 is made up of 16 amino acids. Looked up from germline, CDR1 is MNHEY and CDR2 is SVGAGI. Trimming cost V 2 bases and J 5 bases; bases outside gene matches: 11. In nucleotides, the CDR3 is TGTGCCAGCAGTTACAGACAGGGATATTCGTTGACTGAAGCTTTCTTT. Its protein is CASSYRQGYSLTEAFF.

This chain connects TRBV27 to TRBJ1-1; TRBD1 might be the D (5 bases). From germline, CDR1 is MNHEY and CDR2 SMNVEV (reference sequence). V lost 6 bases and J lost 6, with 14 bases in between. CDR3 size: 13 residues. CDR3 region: CASRTPGVAEAFF. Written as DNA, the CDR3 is TGTGCCAGCAGGACCCCGGGGGTTGCTGAAGCTTTCTTT.

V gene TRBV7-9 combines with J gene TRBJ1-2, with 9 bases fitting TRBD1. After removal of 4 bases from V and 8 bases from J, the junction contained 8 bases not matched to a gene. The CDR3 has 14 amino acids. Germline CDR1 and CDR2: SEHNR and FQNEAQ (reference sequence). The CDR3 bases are TGTGCCAGCAGCTCACAGGGGGCGGCTCACGGCTACACCTTC. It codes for CASSSQGAAHGYTF.

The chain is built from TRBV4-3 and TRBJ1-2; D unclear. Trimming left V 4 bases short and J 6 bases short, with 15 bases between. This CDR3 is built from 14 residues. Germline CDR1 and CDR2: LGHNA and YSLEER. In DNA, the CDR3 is TGCGCCAGCAGCCCAGCCGGGGTGACTAATGGCTACACCTTC. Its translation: CASSPAGVTNGYTF.

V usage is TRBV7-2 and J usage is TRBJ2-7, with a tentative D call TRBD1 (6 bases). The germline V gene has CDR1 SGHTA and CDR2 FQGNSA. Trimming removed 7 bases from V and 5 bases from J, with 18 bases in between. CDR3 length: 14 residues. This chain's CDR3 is CASTPFQGQDEQYF. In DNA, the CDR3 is TGTGCCAGCACCCCTTTTCAGGGGCAGGACGAGCAGTACTTC.

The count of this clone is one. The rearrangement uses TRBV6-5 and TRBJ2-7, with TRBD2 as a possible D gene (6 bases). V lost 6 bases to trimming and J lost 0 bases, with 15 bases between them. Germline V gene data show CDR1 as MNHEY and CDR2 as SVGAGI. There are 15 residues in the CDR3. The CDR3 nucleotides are TGTGCCAGCAGAGGCCCCGGGAGCCCCTCCTACGAGCAGTACTTC. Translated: CASRGPGSPSYEQYF.

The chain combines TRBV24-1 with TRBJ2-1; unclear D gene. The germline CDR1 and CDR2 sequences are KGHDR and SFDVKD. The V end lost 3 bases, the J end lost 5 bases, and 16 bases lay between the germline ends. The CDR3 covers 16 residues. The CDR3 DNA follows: TGTGCCACCAGTGATGGTCGGGTAGTGGGTAACAATGAGCAGTTCTTC. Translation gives CATSDGRVVGNNEQFF.

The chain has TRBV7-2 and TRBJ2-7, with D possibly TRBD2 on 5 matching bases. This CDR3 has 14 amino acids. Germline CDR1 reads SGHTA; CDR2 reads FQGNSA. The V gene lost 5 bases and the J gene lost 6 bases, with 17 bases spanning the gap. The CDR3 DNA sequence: TGTGCCAGCAGCGGGAGCGCGAGAACCGCCGAGCAGTACTTC. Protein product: CASSGSARTAEQYF.

The CDR3 nucleotides read TGTGCCAGCAGCTTGTCAGTCGAGAACACTGAAGCTTTCTTT. It translates to CASSLSVENTEAFF. The J gene is TRBJ1-1, the V gene TRBV7-2; no clear D. CDR3 length: 14 amino acids. Trimming took off 3 bases at V and 1 base at J, with 9 bases between the two ends. From germline, CDR1 is SGHTA and CDR2 FQGNSA.

CDR3 DNA: TGTGCCAGCAGCTTTTCGGACAGCAAACTCTACGAGCAGTACTTC. Encoded protein: CASSFSDSKLYEQYF. The chain carries TRBV7-8 and TRBJ2-7; tentatively, D is TRBD1 (6 bases). Germline V gene data show CDR1 as SGHVS and CDR2 as FQNEAQ. The CDR3 loop spans 15 amino acids. Trimming stripped 3 bases from V and 3 bases from J, with 15 bases between.

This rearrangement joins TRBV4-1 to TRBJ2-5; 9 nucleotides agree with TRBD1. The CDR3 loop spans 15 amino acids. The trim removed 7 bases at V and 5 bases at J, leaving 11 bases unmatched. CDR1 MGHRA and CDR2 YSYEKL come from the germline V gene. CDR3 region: CASNSLTGGRETQYF. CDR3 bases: TGCGCCAGCAACAGCTTAACAGGGGGCAGGGAGACCCAGTACTTC.

The CDR3 protein is CASSWGTAVRLGYTF. CDR3 in DNA: TGCGCCAGCAGCTGGGGGACAGCGGTACGGTTAGGCTACACCTTC. The chain uses TRBV5-1 and TRBJ1-2, with 7 nucleotides matching TRBD1. The J segment lost 8 bases and the V segment lost 3 bases, leaving 13 bases of the junction unmatched. Germline loops: CDR1 SGHRS, CDR2 YFSETQ. There are 15 residues in the CDR3.

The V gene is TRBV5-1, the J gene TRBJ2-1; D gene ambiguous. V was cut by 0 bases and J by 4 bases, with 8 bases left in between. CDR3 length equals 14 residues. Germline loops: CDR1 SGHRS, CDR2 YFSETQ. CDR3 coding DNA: TGCGCCAGCAGCTTGGGAGATCGGTACAATGAGCAGTTCTTC. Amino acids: CASSLGDRYNEQFF.

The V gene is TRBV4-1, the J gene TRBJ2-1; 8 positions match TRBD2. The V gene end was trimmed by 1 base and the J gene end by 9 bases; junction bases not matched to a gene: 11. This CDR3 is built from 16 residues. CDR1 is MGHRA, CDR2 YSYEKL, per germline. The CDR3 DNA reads TGCGCCAGCAGCCAAGGGGTGACGGGGGGGCCCCGTGAGCAGTTCTTC. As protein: CASSQGVTGGPREQFF.

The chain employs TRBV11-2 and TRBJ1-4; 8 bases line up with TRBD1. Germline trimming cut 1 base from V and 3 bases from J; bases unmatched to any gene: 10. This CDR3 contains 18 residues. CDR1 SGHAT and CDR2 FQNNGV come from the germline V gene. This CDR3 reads CASSLVGTGRGANEKLFF. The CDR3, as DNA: TGTGCCAGCAGCTTAGTCGGGACAGGAAGGGGGGCTAATGAAAAACTGTTTTTT. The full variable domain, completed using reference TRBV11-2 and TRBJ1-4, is EAGVAQSPRYKIIEKRQSVAFWCNPISGHATLYWYQQILGQGPKLLIQFQNNGVVDDSQLPKDRFSAERLKGVDSTLKIQPAKLEDSAVYLCASSLVGTGRGANEKLFFGSGTQLSVL.

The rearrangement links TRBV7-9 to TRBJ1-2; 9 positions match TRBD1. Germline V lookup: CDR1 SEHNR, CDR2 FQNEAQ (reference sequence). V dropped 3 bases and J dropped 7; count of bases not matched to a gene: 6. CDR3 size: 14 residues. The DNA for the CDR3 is TGTGCCAGCAGCTTCCCGGGACAGGGCTTTGGCTACACCTTC. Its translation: CASSFPGQGFGYTF.

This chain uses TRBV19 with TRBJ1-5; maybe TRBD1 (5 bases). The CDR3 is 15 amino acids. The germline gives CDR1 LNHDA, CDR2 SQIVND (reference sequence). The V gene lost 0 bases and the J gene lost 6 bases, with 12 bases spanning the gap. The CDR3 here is CASSIEGTGFQPQHF. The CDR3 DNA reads TGTGCCAGTAGTATAGAGGGAACAGGTTTTCAGCCCCAGCATTTT. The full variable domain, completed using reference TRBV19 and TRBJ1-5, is DGGITQSPKYLFRKEGQNVTLSCEQNLNHDAMYWYRQDPGQGLRLIYYSQIVNDFQKGDIAEGYSVSREKKESFPLTVTSAQKNPTAFYLCASSIEGTGFQPQHFGDGTRLSIL.

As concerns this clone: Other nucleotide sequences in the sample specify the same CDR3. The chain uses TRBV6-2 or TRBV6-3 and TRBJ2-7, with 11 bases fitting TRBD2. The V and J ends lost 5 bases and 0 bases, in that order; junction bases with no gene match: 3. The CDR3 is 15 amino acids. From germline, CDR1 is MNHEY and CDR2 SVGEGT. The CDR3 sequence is CASSPLAGGSYEQYF. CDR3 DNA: TGTGCCAGCAGTCCCCTAGCGGGGGGCTCCTACGAGCAGTACTTC.

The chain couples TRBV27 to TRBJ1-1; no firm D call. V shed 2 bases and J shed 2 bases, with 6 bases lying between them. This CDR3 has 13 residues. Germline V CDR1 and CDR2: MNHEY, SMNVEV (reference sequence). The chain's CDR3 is CASSLIDNTEAFF. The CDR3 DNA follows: TGTGCCAGCAGTTTAATAGATAACACTGAAGCTTTCTTT.